The 19 T cell receptor beta chains below all came from one sample that was sequenced in a study of T-cell memory formation after mild COVID-19. TCRdb reprocessed the 5' RACE reads via MiXCR and lists one record per CDR3 protein. The sample contains 400,000 to 500,000 distinct CDR3 sequences, roughly 20% of which appear only once. The sequenced sample was PBMCs or a T cell subset sorted from them (not recorded which). These TCRs come from an adult woman who had mild COVID-19 (a few samples of this study predate the infection). Cell type and time point are not known.

A few counts support this clonotype. This chain connects TRBV7-9 to TRBJ2-5, with D unclear. The CDR3 runs 10 residues. With 6 bases removed from V and 5 bases from J, the gap between germline ends came to 4 bases. Germline loops: CDR1 SEHNR, CDR2 FQNEAQ (reference sequence). The CDR3 DNA sequence: TGTGCCAGCAGTTGGGAGACCCAGTACTTC. It codes for CASSWETQYF.

This sequence joins TRBV4-1 and TRBJ2-3, with 8 bases that match TRBD2. V gave up 3 bases and J gave up 2 bases; unmatched junction bases: 10. CDR3 size: 17 residues. The germline gives CDR1 MGHRA, CDR2 YSYEKL. DNA of the CDR3: TGCGCCAGCAGCCAGGAGGCTAGCGGGTCCTTCACAGATACGCAGTATTTT. It yields the protein CASSQEASGSFTDTQYF.

The chain recombines TRBV27 with TRBJ2-1, with 9 nucleotides matching TRBD2. Per germline, CDR1 MNHEY and CDR2 SMNVEV (reference sequence). This CDR3 has 14 amino acids. V was pared by 7 bases and J by 4 bases, with 5 bases of the junction left unmatched. The CDR3 region is CASITSGPYNEQFF. Written as DNA, the CDR3 is TGTGCCAGCATAACTAGCGGGCCATACAATGAGCAGTTCTTC.

The sample holds a few counts of this clonotype. The chain combines TRBV6-1 with TRBJ2-1, with D possibly being TRBD1 or TRBD2 (5 bases each). The CDR3 length is 12 residues. Trimming left V 8 bases short and J 5 bases short, with 10 bases between. CDR1 is MNHNS, CDR2 SASEGT, per germline. This chain's CDR3 is CASRDLHNEQFF. The CDR3, as DNA: TGTGCCAGCCGGGACCTCCACAATGAGCAGTTCTTC.

This clonotype was counted between two and nine times. This chain connects TRBV7-7 to TRBJ2-1; D gene uncertain. Germline CDR1 SSHAT, CDR2 FNYEAQ (reference sequence). V lost 1 base, J lost 0 bases, and 13 bases lay in between. The CDR3 runs to 17 residues. CDR3 nucleotide sequence: TGTGCCAGCAGCTTAGGCCCACAGCAGATCTCCTACAATGAGCAGTTCTTC. Its protein product is CASSLGPQQISYNEQFF. Supplemented by reference TRBV7-7 and TRBJ2-1, the full variable domain reads GAGVSQSPRYKVTKRGQDVTLRCDPISSHATLYWYQQALGQGPEFLTYFNYEAQPDKSGLPSDRFSAERPEGSISTLTIQRTEQRDSAMYRCASSLGPQQISYNEQFFGPGTRLTVL.

The chain links TRBV11-2 to TRBJ1-3, with TRBD1 as a possible D gene (5 bases). CDR3 length equals 18 residues. Germline CDR1 SGHAT, CDR2 FQNNGV. V shed 5 bases and J shed 4 bases, with 24 bases lying between them. CDR3 residues: CASSPSAGIGSFGNTIYF. The DNA of the CDR3 is TGTGCCAGCAGCCCATCGGCAGGGATTGGCTCCTTCGGAAACACCATATATTTT.

This clonotype turned up a few times. The V gene is TRBV20-1, the J gene TRBJ1-1, with a weak D call TRBD1 (5 bases). The length of the CDR3 is 13 residues. CDR1 and CDR2 (germline): DFQATT, SNEGSKA (reference sequence). V lost 3 bases, J lost 4 bases, and 12 bases lay in between. The CDR3: CSASLTGTTEAFF. The CDR3 nucleotides are TGCAGTGCTAGTCTAACCGGGACCACTGAAGCTTTCTTT.

In this sample, this clonotype turned up a few times. The V call is TRBV6-5, the J call TRBJ2-2; 7 nucleotides match TRBD1. The CDR3 totals 14 residues. V dropped 8 bases and J dropped 4; count of bases not matched to a gene: 7. Germline V gene data show CDR1 as MNHEY and CDR2 as SVGAGI. CDR3 sequence: CASGVQGTTGELFF. Here the CDR3 DNA reads TGTGCCAGCGGAGTACAGGGGACCACCGGGGAGCTGTTTTTT.

In this sample, this clonotype turned up a few times. The chain has TRBV7-6 and TRBJ2-7; TRBD1 matches at 10 bases. Trimming cost V 4 bases and J 0 bases; bases outside gene matches: 3. The germline V gene encodes CDR1 SGHVS and CDR2 FNYEAQ. There are 15 residues in the CDR3. The CDR3 sequence is CASSSGQGTSYEQYF. The CDR3 DNA follows: TGTGCCAGCAGCTCGGGACAGGGGACCTCCTACGAGCAGTACTTC.

The chain recombines TRBV13 with TRBJ2-1; TRBD2 matches 13 bases. This CDR3 spans 15 amino acids. The V gene's germline CDR1 is PRHDT and CDR2 FYEKMQ (reference sequence). V lost 5 bases, J lost 5 bases, and 3 bases stayed unmatched. Here the CDR3 reads CASSVGLAGHNEQFF. DNA for the CDR3: TGTGCCAGCAGCGTGGGACTAGCGGGACACAATGAGCAGTTCTTC.

In its sample, this clonotype was seen a few times. This chain connects TRBV7-9 to TRBJ2-2; a weak D match, TRBD1 (5 bases). This CDR3 is built from 13 residues. V gave up 8 bases and J gave up 2 bases, with 9 bases separating them. Germline CDR1 SEHNR, CDR2 FQNEAQ (reference sequence). Here the CDR3 reads CASGQGNTGELFF. Here the CDR3 DNA reads TGTGCCAGCGGCCAGGGCAACACCGGGGAGCTGTTTTTT.

On this clonotype: One junction end disagrees with the germline gene, perhaps due to a read error. The CDR3 region is CTSSQAGEGETQYF. The DNA for the CDR3 is TGTACCAGCAGCCAAGCAGGGGAGGGAGAGACCCAGTACTTC. The chain links TRBV7-6 to TRBJ2-5; a possible D gene is TRBD2 (7 bases). There are 14 residues in the CDR3. CDR1 SGHVS and CDR2 FNYEAQ come from the germline V gene.

The chain links TRBV2 to TRBJ2-5, with TRBD1 identical over 7 bases. This CDR3 is built from 14 residues. The V segment lost 7 bases and the J segment 1 base; nucleotides outside the gene matches: 6. Germline-derived CDR1 and CDR2 are SNHLY and FYNNEI. The CDR3 nucleotides read TGTGCCAGCACAACAGGGGCTTTCCAAGAGACCCAGTACTTC. This gives the protein CASTTGAFQETQYF.

This clonotype was seen more than once but under ten times. The chain joins TRBV7-9 to TRBJ1-1; 7 bases fit TRBD1. The length of the CDR3 is 14 residues. Germline CDR1 reads SEHNR; CDR2 reads FQNEAQ (reference sequence). The V gene end was trimmed by 4 bases and the J gene end by 1 base; junction bases not matched to a gene: 3. CDR3 protein: CASSSDRWNTEAFF. CDR3 bases: TGTGCCAGCAGCTCGGACAGGTGGAACACTGAAGCTTTCTTT.

The rearrangement joins TRBV20-1 to TRBJ1-1; TRBD1 agrees at 7 bases. Germline lookup yields CDR1 DFQATT and CDR2 SNEGSKA (reference sequence). There are 11 residues in the CDR3. The V segment lost 5 bases and the J segment 10 bases; nucleotides outside the gene matches: 7. CDR3 protein: CSARSGTVAFF. CDR3 coding DNA: TGCAGTGCTCGCTCCGGGACAGTAGCTTTCTTT.

This clonotype was detected only a few times. The CDR3 sequence: CASSLGDSGGYEQYF. The CDR3 region has the DNA TGTGCCAGCAGTTTAGGCGATAGCGGGGGGTACGAGCAGTACTTC. The chain carries TRBV12-3 or TRBV12-4 and TRBJ2-7; TRBD2 agrees at 10 bases. Germline trimming cut 1 base from V and 4 bases from J; bases unmatched to any gene: 4. The CDR3 is 15 residues long.

The gene calls are TRBV7-6 and TRBJ1-5; no firm D call. Germline V lookup: CDR1 SGHVS, CDR2 FNYEAQ. The CDR3 loop spans 15 amino acids. V was clipped by 5 bases and J by 6 bases, with 17 bases between them. The CDR3 region is CASSPSSLRVQPQHF. The CDR3 nucleotides are TGTGCCAGCAGCCCATCGAGTCTTAGGGTTCAGCCCCAGCATTTT.

The rearrangement joins TRBV15 to TRBJ1-2, with a weak D call TRBD1 (6 bases). The CDR3 is made up of 15 amino acids. Germline V lookup: CDR1 LNHNV, CDR2 YYDKDF (reference sequence). The germline V and J ends were trimmed by 4 bases and 2 bases, with 14 bases remaining between them. CDR3 nucleotides: TGTGCCACCAGCAAAGGGACACCGGCGAACTATGGCTACACCTTC. Encoded protein: CATSKGTPANYGYTF.

The V and J genes are TRBV24-1 and TRBJ2-3; possibly TRBD1 for D (6 bases). The germline V gene has CDR1 KGHDR and CDR2 SFDVKD. Trimming took off 7 bases at V and 1 base at J, with 11 bases between the two ends. The CDR3 totals 14 residues. CDR3 in amino acids: CATSQTGRTDTQYF. The CDR3 DNA reads TGTGCCACCAGCCAGACAGGCCGCACAGATACGCAGTATTTT.